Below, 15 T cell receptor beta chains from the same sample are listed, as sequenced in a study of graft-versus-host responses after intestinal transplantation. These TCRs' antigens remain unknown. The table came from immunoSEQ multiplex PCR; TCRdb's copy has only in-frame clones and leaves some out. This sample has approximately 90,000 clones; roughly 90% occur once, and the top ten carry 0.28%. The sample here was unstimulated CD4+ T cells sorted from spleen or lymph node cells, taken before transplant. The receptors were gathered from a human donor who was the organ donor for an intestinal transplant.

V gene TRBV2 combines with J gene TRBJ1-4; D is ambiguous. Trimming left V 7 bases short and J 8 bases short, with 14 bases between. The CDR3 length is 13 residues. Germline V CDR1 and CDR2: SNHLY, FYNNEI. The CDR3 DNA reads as TGTGCCAGCACTCTCCAGGTTTTGGAAAAACTGTTTTTT. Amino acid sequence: CASTLQVLEKLFF.

CDR3 coding DNA: TGTGCCAGCAGTTGGGACAGGGTCGAAGAGACCCAGTACTTC. The encoded protein is CASSWDRVEETQYF. The genes are TRBV6-6 and TRBJ2-5; 9 nucleotides line up with TRBD1. V trimming: 4 bases; J trimming: 3 bases; junction bases outside the gene matches: 3. Germline V gene data show CDR1 as MNHNY and CDR2 as SVGAGI (reference sequence). There are 14 residues in the CDR3.

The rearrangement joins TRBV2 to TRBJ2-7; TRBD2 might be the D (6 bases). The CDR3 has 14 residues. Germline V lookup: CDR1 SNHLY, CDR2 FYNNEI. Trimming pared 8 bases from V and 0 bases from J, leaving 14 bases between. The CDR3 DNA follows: TGTGCCAGCCTTCTAGCGAGGAGCTCCTACGAGCAGTACTTC. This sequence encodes CASLLARSSYEQYF.

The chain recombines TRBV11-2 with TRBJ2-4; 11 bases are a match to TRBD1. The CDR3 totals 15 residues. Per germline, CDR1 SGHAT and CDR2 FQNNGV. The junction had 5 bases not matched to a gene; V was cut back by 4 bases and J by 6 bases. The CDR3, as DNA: TGTGCCAGCAGCTGGGGGGGGACAGGGGGAAACATTCAGTACTTC. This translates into CASSWGGTGGNIQYF.

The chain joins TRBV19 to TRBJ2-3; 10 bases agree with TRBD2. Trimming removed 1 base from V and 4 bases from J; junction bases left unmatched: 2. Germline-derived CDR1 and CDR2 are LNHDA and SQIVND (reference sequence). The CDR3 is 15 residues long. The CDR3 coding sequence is TGTGCCAGTAGTATAGGTAGCGGGGGGTCAGATACGCAGTATTTT. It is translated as CASSIGSGGSDTQYF.

CDR3 amino acids: CASSSNSYGYTF. CDR3 DNA sequence: TGTGCCAGTAGTAGCAACAGCTATGGCTACACCTTC. This sequence joins TRBV19 and TRBJ1-2; D uncertain. V was trimmed by 4 bases and J by 4 bases, leaving 7 bases between them. The CDR3 sequence is 12 residues long. Germline values: CDR1 LNHDA, CDR2 SQIVND (reference sequence). Filled out from reference TRBV19 and TRBJ1-2, the complete variable domain reads DGGITQSPKYLFRKEGQNVTLSCEQNLNHDAMYWYRQDPGQGLRLIYYSQIVNDFQKGDIAEGYSVSREKKESFPLTVTSAQKNPTAFYLCASSSNSYGYTFGSGTRLTVV.

The CDR3 nucleotides read TGCGCCAGCAGCCGATCCGGGACTAGCTCCTACGAGCAGTACTTC. Translation gives CASSRSGTSSYEQYF. This chain links TRBV4-1 with TRBJ2-7; 8 bases are a match to TRBD2. The V segment lost 4 bases and the J segment 0 bases; nucleotides outside the gene matches: 5. Germline CDR1 reads MGHRA; CDR2 reads YSYEKL. This CDR3 contains 15 residues.

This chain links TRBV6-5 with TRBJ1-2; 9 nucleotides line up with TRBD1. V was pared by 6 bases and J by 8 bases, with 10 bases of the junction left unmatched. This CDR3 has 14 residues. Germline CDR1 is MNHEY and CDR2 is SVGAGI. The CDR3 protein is CASRRDRVKIGYTF. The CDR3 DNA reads TGTGCCAGCAGGCGGGACAGGGTGAAGATCGGCTACACCTTC.

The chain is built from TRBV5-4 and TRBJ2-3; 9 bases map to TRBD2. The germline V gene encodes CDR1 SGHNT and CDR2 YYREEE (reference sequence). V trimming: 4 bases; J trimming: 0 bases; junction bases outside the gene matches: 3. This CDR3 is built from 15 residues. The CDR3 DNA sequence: TGTGCCAGCAGCCTGACTAGCGGAAGCACAGATACGCAGTATTTT. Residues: CASSLTSGSTDTQYF.

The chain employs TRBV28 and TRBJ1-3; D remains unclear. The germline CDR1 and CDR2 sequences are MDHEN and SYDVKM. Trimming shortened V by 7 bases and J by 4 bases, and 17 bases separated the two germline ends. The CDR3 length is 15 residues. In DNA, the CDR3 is TGTGCCAGCAAAACTTCCGTTTCAGCGGGAAACACCATATATTTT. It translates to CASKTSVSAGNTIYF.

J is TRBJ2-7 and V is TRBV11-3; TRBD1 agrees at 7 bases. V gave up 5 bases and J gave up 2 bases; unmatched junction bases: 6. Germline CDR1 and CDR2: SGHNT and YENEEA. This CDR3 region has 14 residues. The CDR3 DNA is TGTGCCAGCAGCCCCCGGGACAGCCCCTACGAGCAGTACTTC. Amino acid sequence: CASSPRDSPYEQYF.

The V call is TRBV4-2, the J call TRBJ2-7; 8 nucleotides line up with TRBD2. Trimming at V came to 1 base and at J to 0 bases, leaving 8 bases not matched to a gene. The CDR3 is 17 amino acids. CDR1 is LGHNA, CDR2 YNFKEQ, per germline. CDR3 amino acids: CASSQVDSGASSYEQYF. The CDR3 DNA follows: TGTGCCAGCAGCCAAGTGGATAGCGGGGCCAGCTCCTACGAGCAGTACTTC.

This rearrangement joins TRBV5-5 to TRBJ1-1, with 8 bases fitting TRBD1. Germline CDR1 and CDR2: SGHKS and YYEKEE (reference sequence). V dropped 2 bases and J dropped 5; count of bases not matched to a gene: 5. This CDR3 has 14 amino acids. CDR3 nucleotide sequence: TGTGCCAGCAGCTTTGACAGGGGAGGGACTGAAGCTTTCTTT. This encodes CASSFDRGGTEAFF.

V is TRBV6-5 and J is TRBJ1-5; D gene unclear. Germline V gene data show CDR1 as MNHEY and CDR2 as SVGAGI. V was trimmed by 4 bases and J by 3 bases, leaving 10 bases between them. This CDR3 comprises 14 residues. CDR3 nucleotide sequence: TGTGCCAGCAGTTCATCAGGTCCCAATCAGCCCCAGCATTTT. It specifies CASSSSGPNQPQHF.

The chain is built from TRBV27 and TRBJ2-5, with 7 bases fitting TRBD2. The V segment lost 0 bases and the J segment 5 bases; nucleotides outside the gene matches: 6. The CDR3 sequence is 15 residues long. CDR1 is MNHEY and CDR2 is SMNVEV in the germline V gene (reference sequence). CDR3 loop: CASSLSAGVWETQYF. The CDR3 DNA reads TGTGCCAGCAGTTTATCGGCGGGAGTATGGGAGACCCAGTACTTC.